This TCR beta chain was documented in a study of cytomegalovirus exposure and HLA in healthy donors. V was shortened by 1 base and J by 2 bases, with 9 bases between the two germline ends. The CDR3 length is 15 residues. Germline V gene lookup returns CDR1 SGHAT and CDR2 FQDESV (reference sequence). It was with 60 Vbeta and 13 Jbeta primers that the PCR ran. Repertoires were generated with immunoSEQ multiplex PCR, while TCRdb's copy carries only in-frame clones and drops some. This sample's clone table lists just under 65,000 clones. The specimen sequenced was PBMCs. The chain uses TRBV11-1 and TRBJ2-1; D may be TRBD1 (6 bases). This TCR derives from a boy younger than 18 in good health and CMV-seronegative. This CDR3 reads CASSLGGGAYNEQFF. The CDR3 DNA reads TGTGCCAGCAGCTTAGGAGGGGGAGCCTACAATGAGCAGTTCTTC.